This T cell receptor (beta chain) was recorded in a study of T cell responses to AZD1222 COVID-19 vaccine. Broader study findings: Only after the peak T cell response were repertoires sampled. Within unmutated variant regions lay the reported targets of nearly half of spike-specific TCRs. Spike was spanned by vaccine-associated CD4 TCRs, with dominance at 160-218 and 743-854.

Profiled with immunoSEQ multiplex PCR; TCRdb holds only in-frame clones, not every one. The sample consists of under 150,000 clones, roughly 89% of them appearing once. As for this clone: The antigen remains undetermined.

Sample: peripheral blood, taken 28 days after the second AZD1222 dose. The source of this sequence is an adult who received the AZD1222 COVID-19 vaccine.

The CDR3 sequence is CASSELSGTGVYGYTF. CDR3 nucleotide sequence: TGTGCCAGCAGTGAACTAAGCGGGACAGGAGTCTATGGCTACACCTTC. The gene calls are TRBV6-1 and TRBJ1-2, with TRBD1 matching 8 bases. CDR1 is MNHNS, CDR2 SASEGT, per germline. The CDR3 is 16 amino acids. With 2 bases clipped from V and 4 bases from J, the junction kept 9 bases outside the gene matches.